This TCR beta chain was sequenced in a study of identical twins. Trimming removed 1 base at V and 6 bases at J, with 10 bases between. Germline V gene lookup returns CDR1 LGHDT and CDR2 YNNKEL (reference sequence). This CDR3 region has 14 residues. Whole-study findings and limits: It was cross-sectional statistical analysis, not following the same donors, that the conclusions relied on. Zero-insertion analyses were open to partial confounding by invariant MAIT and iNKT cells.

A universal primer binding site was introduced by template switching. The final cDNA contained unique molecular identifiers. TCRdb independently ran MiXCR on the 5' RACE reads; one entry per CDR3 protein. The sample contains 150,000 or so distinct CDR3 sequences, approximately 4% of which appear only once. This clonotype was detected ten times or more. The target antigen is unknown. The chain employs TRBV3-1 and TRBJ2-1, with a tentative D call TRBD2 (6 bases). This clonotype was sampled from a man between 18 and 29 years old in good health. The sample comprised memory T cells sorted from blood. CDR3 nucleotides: TGTGCCAGCAGCCAAGTAGTCGGGGGCAATGAGCAGTTCTTC. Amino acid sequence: CASSQVVGGNEQFF.